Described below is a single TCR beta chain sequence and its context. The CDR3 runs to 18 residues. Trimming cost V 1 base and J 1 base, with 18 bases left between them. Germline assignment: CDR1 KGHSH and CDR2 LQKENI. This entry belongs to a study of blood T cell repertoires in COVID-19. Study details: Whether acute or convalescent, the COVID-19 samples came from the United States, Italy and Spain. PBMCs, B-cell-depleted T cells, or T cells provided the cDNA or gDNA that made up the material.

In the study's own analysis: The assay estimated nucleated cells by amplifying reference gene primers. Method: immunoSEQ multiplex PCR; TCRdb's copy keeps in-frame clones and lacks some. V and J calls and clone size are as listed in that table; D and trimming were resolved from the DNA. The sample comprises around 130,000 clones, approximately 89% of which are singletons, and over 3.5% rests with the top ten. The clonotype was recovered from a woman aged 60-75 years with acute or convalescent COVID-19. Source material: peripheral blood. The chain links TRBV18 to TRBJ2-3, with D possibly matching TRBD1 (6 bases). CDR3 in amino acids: CASSPLGRGQVRTDTQYF. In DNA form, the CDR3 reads TGTGCCAGCTCACCACTGGGCAGGGGCCAGGTACGCACAGATACGCAGTATTTT. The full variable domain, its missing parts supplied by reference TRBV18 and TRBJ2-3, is NAGVMQNPRHLVRRRGQEARLRCSPMKGHSHVYWYRQLPEEGLKFMVYLQKENIIDESGMPKERFSAEFPKEGPSILRIQQVVRGDSAAYFCASSPLGRGQVRTDTQYFGPGTRLTVL.